This is a list of T cell receptor beta chains from one sample in a study of blood T cell repertoires in COVID-19. Sequencing used immunoSEQ multiplex PCR; TCRdb keeps in-frame clones, though not all of them. The sample contains about 120,000 clones, around 81% of which appear only once. Sequences were obtained from peripheral blood. The origin of the receptors is a man in his 60s with acute or convalescent COVID-19. CDR3s include the opening cysteine and the closing phenylalanine or tryptophan. The D gene is left open where the match is weak. The size field is filled for only some rows; it gives once, few, many or a size class.

j_gene: TRBJ1-5
d_gene: -
v_gene: TRBV3-1/TRBV3-2
abundance: -
CDR3aa: CASSQDRGQPQHF
CDR3nt: TGTGCCAGCAGCCAAGACCGAGGGCAGCCCCAGCATTTT

j_gene: TRBJ2-1
d_gene: TRBD2
v_gene: TRBV7-3
abundance: once
CDR3aa: CASSPRLAGARNEQFF
CDR3nt: TGTGCCAGCAGCCCGCGACTAGCGGGAGCCAGGAATGAGCAGTTCTTC

j_gene: TRBJ1-1
d_gene: -
v_gene: TRBV7-9
abundance: -
CDR3aa: CASSLRSAEAFF
CDR3nt: TGTGCCAGCAGCTTGCGGTCGGCAGAAGCTTTCTTT

j_gene: TRBJ2-1
d_gene: -
v_gene: TRBV27
abundance: -
CDR3aa: CASSRTSSRSYNEQFF
CDR3nt: TGTGCCAGCAGTCGAACTAGCAGCCGGTCCTACAATGAGCAGTTCTTC

j_gene: TRBJ1-2
d_gene: TRBD1
v_gene: TRBV6-5
abundance: -
CDR3aa: CASRGDRSYGYTF
CDR3nt: TGTGCCAGCAGAGGGGACAGGTCCTATGGCTACACCTTC

j_gene: TRBJ2-7
d_gene: TRBD2
v_gene: TRBV5-1
abundance: -
CDR3aa: CASSLEAGGSYEQYF
CDR3nt: TGCGCCAGCAGCTTGGAAGCGGGGGGATCCTACGAGCAGTACTTC

j_gene: TRBJ2-7
d_gene: -
v_gene: TRBV11-3
abundance: -
CDR3aa: CASSLKSGYEQYF
CDR3nt: TGTGCCAGCAGCCTAAAAAGCGGGTACGAGCAGTACTTC

j_gene: TRBJ1-3
d_gene: TRBD1
v_gene: TRBV28
abundance: -
CDR3aa: CASSSDRVISGNTIYF
CDR3nt: TGTGCCAGCAGTTCCGACAGGGTTATCTCTGGAAACACCATATATTTT

j_gene: TRBJ1-2
d_gene: -
v_gene: TRBV7-2
abundance: -
CDR3aa: CASSLAGGGGYTF
CDR3nt: TGTGCCAGCAGCTTAGCAGGAGGAGGGGGCTACACCTTC

j_gene: TRBJ1-5
d_gene: TRBD1
v_gene: TRBV2
abundance: -
CDR3aa: CASSPGGYQPQHF
CDR3nt: TGTGCCAGCAGCCCAGGGGGCTATCAGCCCCAGCATTTT

j_gene: TRBJ2-2
d_gene: TRBD1
v_gene: TRBV6-6
abundance: -
CDR3aa: CASTQGDREDGELFF
CDR3nt: TGTGCCAGCACCCAAGGGGACAGGGAGGACGGGGAGCTGTTTTTT

j_gene: TRBJ1-2
d_gene: TRBD1
v_gene: TRBV28
abundance: -
CDR3aa: CASSLLASSGTGEGARLYGYTF
CDR3nt: TGTGCCAGCAGTTTATTGGCCTCCTCGGGGACAGGGGAAGGGGCTAGGCTCTATGGCTACACCTTC